This T cell receptor beta chain was profiled in a study of CD8 T cells in ankylosing spondylitis. This clonotype was seen many times. The target antigen is unknown. This CDR3 is built from 15 residues. Trimming cost V 4 bases and J 1 base, with 10 bases left between them. Looked up from germline, CDR1 is PRHDT and CDR2 is FYEKMQ (reference sequence). General study points: The study identified a TCR beta motif of seven or eight highly homologous variants that appeared characteristic of ankylosing spondylitis blood. Several of the motif variants were reported before in synovial fluid and blood from reactive arthritis. Matched synovial fluid from ankylosing spondylitis patients was reported to be enriched for disease-linked clones.

Quantitative 5'-RACE with molecular barcodes generated TCR beta libraries. TCRdb processed the 5' RACE reads anew with MiXCR; each CDR3 protein has one entry. The sample has about 150,000 distinct CDR3 sequences, 25% to 35% seen once; the top ten hold 6%. The receptor was isolated from a male donor with ankylosing spondylitis. J is TRBJ2-2 and V is TRBV13; D may be TRBD1 (5 bases). The sequencing input was synovial fluid, either unsorted or a sorted T cell fraction (not recorded which). CDR3 residues: CASSSLRVNTGELFF. CDR3 nucleotide sequence: TGTGCCAGCAGCTCGCTCAGGGTGAACACCGGGGAGCTGTTTTTT.